The sequence of this TCR beta chain was determined in a study of Graves' ophthalmopathy and Graves' hyperthyroidism. Notes on this clonotype: Its antigen remains unidentified.

Amplification of TCR beta CDR3 regions used RNA transcripts. The workflow started with a first-round RT-PCR run with HTBI primers and then moved on to a second-round multiplex PCR. TCRdb ran MiXCR on the multiplex PCR reads and lists one entry per CDR3 protein. Found here are about 550,000 distinct CDR3 sequences, 35% to 45% of them singletons; the top ten hold over 3.5%. Study results and limitations: Among thyroid clonotypes expanded above 0.001 frequency, most also appeared in blood.

Hyperthyroidism patients were newly diagnosed, ill under 2 months, and aged 18 to 65 years. Clinical symptoms and serum thyroxine were used for diagnosis; TRAb, thyroid ultrasound and orbital computed tomography were also relied on. CDR3 length: 13 residues. V lost 6 bases, J lost 6 bases, and 7 bases stayed unmatched. From germline, CDR1 is SQVTM and CDR2 ANQGSEA. Sample: peripheral blood or thyroid tissue (not recorded which). This chain connects TRBV29-1 to TRBJ1-1; TRBD1 matches at 10 bases. The clonotype comes from an adult man with Graves' hyperthyroidism. The CDR3 protein is CSVIRTGGAEAFF. The CDR3 DNA reads as TGCAGCGTAATCCGGACAGGGGGAGCTGAAGCTTTCTTT.